This T cell receptor beta chain was found in a study of T cell responses to AZD1222 COVID-19 vaccine. Study background: Doses given second, at about 4 or about 12 weeks, were pooled.

There are 14 residues in the CDR3. Germline V gene lookup returns CDR1 MNHEY and CDR2 SVGAGI. V lost 5 bases and J lost 8, with 16 bases in between. As concerns this clone: Its antigen is still unknown.

Study observations and caveats: Repertoire sampling occurred only after the peak T cell response. The donor group comprised mostly white British people and more females; the analysis possibly underestimated clonal diversity.

The table came from immunoSEQ multiplex PCR; TCRdb's copy has only in-frame clones and leaves some out. The data contain about 160,000 clones, 85% to 90% of them singletons. The chain is built from TRBV6-5 and TRBJ2-1; D gene ambiguous. This clonotype originated in an adult in good health. Source: peripheral blood, taken on day 0 of AZD1222 vaccination. CDR3 nucleotide sequence: TGTGCCAGCAGTCCTCCGGCCGAGTCTCATGAGCAGTTCTTC. As protein: CASSPPAESHEQFF.